This entry describes one T cell receptor (beta chain). This entry is derived from a study of blood T cell repertoires in COVID-19. Sequenced by immunoSEQ multiplex PCR; TCRdb stores in-frame clones only, minus some. This sample has 350,000 to 400,000 clones, with more than 75% found just once. Germline V gene data show CDR1 as MDHEN and CDR2 as SYDVKM. The CDR3 totals 15 residues. Losses at the gene ends were 2 bases for V and 7 bases for J; bases not matched to a gene: 8. Participants were placed into cohorts based on the clinical history they reported. Resolution of symptoms, clearance, or two negative PCRs was present in recovered Cohort 3 donors.

The specimen sequenced was PBMCs or T cells enriched from blood (not recorded which). The chain is built from TRBV28 and TRBJ2-1, with 7 bases lining up with TRBD2. The clonotype originates from a woman between 25 and 40 years old who had recovered from COVID-19. In DNA form, the CDR3 reads TGTGCCAGCAGTTTACCCATGTGGCGGGGGAATGAGCAGTTCTTC. This gives the protein CASSLPMWRGNEQFF.